The 23 T cell receptor beta chains listed next were all sequenced from one sample in a study of T cells in narcolepsy. The method was immunoSEQ multiplex PCR; TCRdb's version includes in-frame clones alone and lacks a portion of them. The table has roughly 20,000 clones, 83% seen once. The specimen sequenced was memory (CD45RA-) CD4+ T cells from blood. These receptor sequences come from a human donor in good health.

This clone was counted a single time. The chain joins TRBV7-2 to TRBJ1-2; D is unclear. The germline gives CDR1 SGHTA, CDR2 FQGNSA. The V gene lost 1 base and the J gene lost 2 bases, with 5 bases spanning the gap. The CDR3 has 13 residues. This chain's CDR3 is CASSLVQNYGYTF. The CDR3 DNA reads as TGTGCCAGCAGCTTAGTTCAGAACTATGGCTACACCTTC. Together with reference TRBV7-2 and TRBJ1-2, the CDR3 gives the full variable domain: GAGVSQSPSNKVTEKGKDVELRCDPISGHTALYWYRQSLGQGLEFLIYFQGNSAPDKSGLPSDRFSAERTGGSVSTLTIQRTQQEDSAVYLCASSLVQNYGYTFGSGTRLTVV.

This chain links TRBV7-2 with TRBJ2-5; no clear D gene. CDR3 length: 12 residues. Trimming pared 5 bases from V and 5 bases from J, leaving 9 bases between. Germline loops: CDR1 SGHTA, CDR2 FQGNSA. The CDR3 DNA reads TGTGCCAGCAGCCTCTCCTGGGAGACCCAGTACTTC. Translated: CASSLSWETQYF.

The chain couples TRBV5-1 to TRBJ2-7; perhaps TRBD2 as D (6 bases). CDR3 length: 16 amino acids. The germline V gene encodes CDR1 SGHRS and CDR2 YFSETQ. The V gene lost 0 bases and the J gene lost 4 bases, with 17 bases spanning the gap. CDR3 region: CASSLAGDRSQYEQYF. The CDR3 bases are TGCGCCAGCAGCTTGGCGGGGGACCGATCTCAGTACGAGCAGTACTTC.

This clone is termed medium-sized. The rearrangement uses TRBV28 and TRBJ1-1; D gene unclear. The CDR3 covers 11 residues. Germline V gives CDR1 MDHEN, CDR2 SYDVKM. The ends were cut back, 7 bases at V and 1 base at J, with 4 bases in the middle. The CDR3 DNA is TGTGCCAGCATGGGGAACACTGAAGCTTTCTTT. As protein: CASMGNTEAFF.

The CDR3 region has the DNA TGTGCCTGGAGGTCCCCATCCGGGAGTAAGTTCTTC. Amino acid sequence: CAWRSPSGSKFF. This chain connects TRBV30 to TRBJ2-1, with D perhaps TRBD2 (6 bases). Germline V gene lookup returns CDR1 GTSNPN and CDR2 SVGIG (reference sequence). Deletions cut 3 bases from V and 14 bases from J, with 17 bases between. CDR3 length: 12 residues.

V is TRBV30 and J is TRBJ1-5; TRBD1 matches at 7 bases. Germline CDR1 and CDR2: GTSNPN and SVGIG (reference sequence). The CDR3 length is 13 residues. The ends lost 3 bases at V and 5 bases at J; junction bases unmatched: 4. DNA of the CDR3: TGTGCCTGGAGCTACAGGGGTGATCAGCCCCAGCATTTT. Protein: CAWSYRGDQPQHF.

This chain joins TRBV7-2 and TRBJ1-1, with D hard to call. This CDR3 spans 14 amino acids. V was shortened by 7 bases and J by 5 bases, with 17 bases between the two germline ends. Germline assignment: CDR1 SGHTA and CDR2 FQGNSA. For the CDR3, the DNA is TGTGCCAGCATTGGGATGGCCTTAGGGACTGAAGCTTTCTTT. Translated, it gives CASIGMALGTEAFF.

Of note for this clone: A junction end diverges from the germline sequence, so it may reflect a read error. In the same sample, other DNA sequences code for this CDR3. V is TRBV5-4 and J is TRBJ1-4; D is unclear. Germline CDR1 reads SGHNT; CDR2 reads YYREEE (reference sequence). This CDR3 has 16 residues. CDR3 sequence reads: CASSFDLLATNEKLFF. DNA of the CDR3: TGTGCCAGCAGCTTTGATCTGCTTGCAACCAATGAAAAACTGTTTTTT.

The V gene is TRBV9, the J gene TRBJ1-4, with 10 nucleotides matching TRBD1. This CDR3 has 16 residues. CDR1 is SGDLS, CDR2 YYNGEE, per germline. Trimming cost V 2 bases and J 7 bases; bases outside gene matches: 8. CDR3 protein: CASSVDRGWKGEKLFF. For the CDR3, the DNA is TGTGCCAGCAGCGTGGACAGGGGGTGGAAGGGTGAAAAACTGTTTTTT.

This chain uses TRBV20-1 with TRBJ2-7; D unresolved. Trimming shortened V by 6 bases and J by 6 bases, and 12 bases separated the two germline ends. CDR3 length equals 11 residues. Germline CDR1 DFQATT, CDR2 SNEGSKA (reference sequence). The CDR3 sequence is CSAPGSAEQYF. CDR3 bases: TGCAGTGCCCCTGGATCAGCCGAGCAGTACTTC.

This rearrangement joins TRBV30 to TRBJ1-3, with unresolved D. CDR1 is GTSNPN, CDR2 SVGIG, per germline (reference sequence). V was trimmed by 0 bases and J by 0 bases, leaving 6 bases between them. CDR3 length equals 14 residues. The CDR3 DNA sequence: TGTGCCTGGAGTGTACAAGGCTCTGGAAACACCATATATTTT. This encodes CAWSVQGSGNTIYF.

This sequence joins TRBV2 and TRBJ1-6; possibly TRBD1 for D (6 bases). The CDR3 has 15 amino acids. Trimming left V 5 bases short and J 7 bases short, with 15 bases between. Germline assignment: CDR1 SNHLY and CDR2 FYNNEI. As DNA, the CDR3 is TGTGCCAGCAGTTGGGCGACAGGAGAGAATTCACCCCTCCACTTT. Translating gives CASSWATGENSPLHF.

This clone was recorded once. The J gene is TRBJ2-5, the V gene TRBV5-1; the D is unclear. The germline V gene has CDR1 SGHRS and CDR2 YFSETQ. V shed 0 bases and J shed 5 bases, with 2 bases lying between them. The CDR3 is made up of 11 amino acids. CDR3 protein: CASSLAETQYF. The CDR3 DNA sequence: TGCGCCAGCAGCTTGGCGGAGACCCAGTACTTC.

The chain employs TRBV5-6 and TRBJ2-7, with 9 bases fitting TRBD2. In germline, CDR1 is SGHDT, CDR2 YYEEEE. The CDR3 length is 16 residues. V lost 0 bases, J lost 4 bases, and 8 bases stayed unmatched. CDR3 nucleotide sequence: TGTGCCAGCAGCTTGGCGGGTAGCGGGAGTTCTTACGAGCAGTACTTC. This encodes CASSLAGSGSSYEQYF.

The CDR3 spells CASSSGNTDTQYF. The CDR3 DNA reads TGTGCCAGCAGCTCGGGCAACACAGATACGCAGTATTTT. The genes are TRBV5-4 and TRBJ2-3; D uncertain. CDR3 length: 13 amino acids. Trimming left V 3 bases short and J 2 bases short, with 7 bases between. Germline CDR1 is SGHNT and CDR2 is YYREEE (reference sequence).

This sequence joins TRBV5-4 and TRBJ2-5, with TRBD2 identical over 8 bases. The CDR3 has 16 residues. V shed 4 bases and J 5 bases; nucleotides not matched to a gene: 13. Germline V gene sequence: CDR1 SGHNT, CDR2 YYREEE (reference sequence). The CDR3 DNA is TGTGCCAGCAGCCCGGGAGGCGGGAGGAGGATGGAGACCCAGTACTTC. Protein sequence: CASSPGGGRRMETQYF.

This sequence joins TRBV28 and TRBJ2-3; 9 bases align to TRBD2. With V trimmed by 10 bases and J by 3 bases, 5 bases remained unmatched. The CDR3 runs 13 residues. Germline CDR1 reads MDHEN; CDR2 reads SYDVKM. As DNA, the CDR3 is TGTGCCATCCATAGCGGGGGAACAGATACGCAGTATTTT. It translates to CAIHSGGTDTQYF.

The J gene is TRBJ1-1, the V gene TRBV18, with D maybe TRBD1 (5 bases). The germline V and J ends were trimmed by 4 bases and 6 bases, with 21 bases remaining between them. From germline, CDR1 is KGHSH and CDR2 LQKENI. CDR3 length: 16 residues. In nucleotides, the CDR3 is TGTGCCAGCTCACTTAAAGGGGACGCGGGGGTCTCTGAAGCTTTCTTT. Protein product: CASSLKGDAGVSEAFF.

The gene calls are TRBV4-3 and TRBJ1-2, with 8 nucleotides matching TRBD1. This CDR3 spans 16 amino acids. The germline CDR1 and CDR2 sequences are LGHNA and YSLEER. V gave up 2 bases and J gave up 4 bases; unmatched junction bases: 9. The CDR3 reads CASSQWAQGGGYGYTF. For the CDR3, the DNA is TGCGCCAGCAGCCAATGGGCACAGGGGGGAGGCTATGGCTACACCTTC.

In DNA, the CDR3 is TGTGCCAGCAGCCTTAGCGGGACGAACACCGGGGAGCTGTTTTTT. Translating it yields CASSLSGTNTGELFF. The chain couples TRBV9 to TRBJ2-2, with 8 bases aligning to TRBD2. J was trimmed by 0 bases and V by 4 bases; bases with no gene match: 2. This CDR3 is 15 amino acids long. Germline V gene data show CDR1 as SGDLS and CDR2 as YYNGEE.

The chain uses TRBV6-5 and TRBJ1-4, with 7 bases identical to TRBD1. The CDR3 totals 15 residues. Per the germline V gene, CDR1 is MNHEY and CDR2 is SVGAGI. V shed 5 bases, J shed 4 bases, and the junction held 7 bases outside the gene matches. CDR3 bases: TGTGCCAGCAGTGGACGACAGGGCCTTAATGAAAAACTGTTTTTT. Protein product: CASSGRQGLNEKLFF.

This chain joins TRBV28 and TRBJ1-1; D ambiguous. This CDR3 has 13 residues. The germline V gene encodes CDR1 MDHEN and CDR2 SYDVKM. V dropped 6 bases and J dropped 3 bases, with 11 bases sitting between them. CDR3 coding DNA: TGTGCCAGCAGCCCCCGACCCGACACTGAAGCTTTCTTT. It translates to CASSPRPDTEAFF. The variable domain in full, with the rest retrieved from reference TRBV28 and TRBJ1-1, is DVKVTQSSRYLVKRTGEKVFLECVQDMDHENMFWYRQDPGLGLRLIYFSYDVKMKEKGDIPEGYSVSREKKERFSLILESASTNQTSMYLCASSPRPDTEAFFGQGTRLTVV.

The chain is built from TRBV5-4 and TRBJ1-1; D not certain. This CDR3 is built from 15 residues. The germline V and J ends were trimmed by 3 bases and 2 bases, with 14 bases remaining between them. Germline values: CDR1 SGHNT, CDR2 YYREEE (reference sequence). CDR3 protein: CASSSGLTANTEAFF. The CDR3 coding sequence is TGTGCCAGCAGCTCGGGTCTTACAGCAAACACTGAAGCTTTCTTT.